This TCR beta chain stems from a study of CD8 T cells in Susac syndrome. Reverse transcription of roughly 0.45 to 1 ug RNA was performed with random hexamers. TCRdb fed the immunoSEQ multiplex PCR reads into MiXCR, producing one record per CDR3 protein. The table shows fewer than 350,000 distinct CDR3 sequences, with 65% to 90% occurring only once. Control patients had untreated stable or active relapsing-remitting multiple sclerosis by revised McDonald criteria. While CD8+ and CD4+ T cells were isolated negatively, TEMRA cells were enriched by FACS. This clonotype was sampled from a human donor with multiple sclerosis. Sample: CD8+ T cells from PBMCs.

The CDR3 DNA is TGTGCCACCAGCAGAGTGGGGGATGAGCAGTTCTTC. Translated: CATSRVGDEQFF. The chain carries TRBV15 and TRBJ2-1; D tentatively fits TRBD1 or TRBD2 (5 bases each). The CDR3 covers 12 residues. The germline gives CDR1 LNHNV, CDR2 YYDKDF (reference sequence). V lost 1 base, J lost 8 bases, and 6 bases lay in between.